This TCR beta chain was captured in a study of blood T cell repertoires in COVID-19. The overall study: The study drew acute and convalescent COVID-19 samples from the United States, Italy and Spain. Sources were T cells, B-cell-depleted T cells, or PBMCs; the material itself was cDNA or gDNA.

The CDR3 length is 16 residues. Germline loops: CDR1 SEHNR, CDR2 FQNEAQ (reference sequence). V lost 5 bases, J lost 0 bases, and 7 bases stayed unmatched. Original processing methods: Quantification of nucleated cells was approximated via reference gene primer amplification. The table came from immunoSEQ multiplex PCR; TCRdb's copy has only in-frame clones and leaves some out. The V and J calls and clone size were taken over from that table, and D and trimming were inferred from the DNA. The repertoire includes a few hundred thousand clones, about 87% of them detected once, and roughly 3% sits in the top ten.

This receptor was identified in a man between 60 and 70 years old with acute or convalescent COVID-19. Sequences were obtained from peripheral blood. The chain recombines TRBV7-9 with TRBJ2-1; 7 bases are a match to TRBD1. As DNA, the CDR3 is TGTGCCAGCAGCCCTGTGGGGACAGACTCCTACAATGAGCAGTTCTTC. As protein: CASSPVGTDSYNEQFF.